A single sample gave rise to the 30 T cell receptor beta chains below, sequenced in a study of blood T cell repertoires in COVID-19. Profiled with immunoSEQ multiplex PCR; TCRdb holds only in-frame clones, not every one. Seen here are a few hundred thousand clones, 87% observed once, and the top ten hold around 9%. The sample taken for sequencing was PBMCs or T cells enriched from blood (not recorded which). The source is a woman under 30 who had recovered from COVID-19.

The CDR3: CASKATSGGAEDTQYF. The CDR3 DNA reads TGTGCCAGCAAAGCCACTAGCGGGGGGGCGGAAGATACGCAGTATTTT. V is TRBV7-2 and J is TRBJ2-3; 13 nucleotides match TRBD2. Germline-derived CDR1 and CDR2 are SGHTA and FQGNSA. Losses at the gene ends were 7 bases for V and 5 bases for J; bases not matched to a gene: 9. This CDR3 has 16 amino acids.

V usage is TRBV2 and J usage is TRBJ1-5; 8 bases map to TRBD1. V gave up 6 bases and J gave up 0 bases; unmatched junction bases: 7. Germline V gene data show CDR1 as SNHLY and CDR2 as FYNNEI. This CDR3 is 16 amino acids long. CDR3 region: CASSTQGAYSNQPQHF. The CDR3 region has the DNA TGTGCCAGCAGCACTCAGGGGGCCTATAGCAATCAGCCCCAGCATTTT.

In nucleotides, the CDR3 is TGTGCCACTAGGACAGGGGGGACCTCACCCCAAGAGACCCAGTACTTC. Amino acids: CATRTGGTSPQETQYF. The chain is built from TRBV10-3 and TRBJ2-5, with 10 bases aligning to TRBD1. The trim removed 10 bases at V and 1 base at J, leaving 12 bases unmatched. This CDR3 has 16 residues. The V gene's germline CDR1 is ENHRY and CDR2 SYGVKD.

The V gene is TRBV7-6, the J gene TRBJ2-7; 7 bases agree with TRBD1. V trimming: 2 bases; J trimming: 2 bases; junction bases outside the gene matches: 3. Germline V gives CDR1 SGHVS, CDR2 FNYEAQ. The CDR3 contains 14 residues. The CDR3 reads CASSLSGTAYEQYF. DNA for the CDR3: TGTGCCAGCAGCTTATCGGGGACAGCCTACGAGCAGTACTTC.

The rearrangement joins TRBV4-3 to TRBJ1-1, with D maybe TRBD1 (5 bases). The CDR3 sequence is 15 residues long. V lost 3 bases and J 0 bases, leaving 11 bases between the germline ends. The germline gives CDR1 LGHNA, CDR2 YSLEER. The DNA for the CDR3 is TGCGCCAGCAGCCAGGCCAGGGTTTTGAACACTGAAGCTTTCTTT. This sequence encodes CASSQARVLNTEAFF.

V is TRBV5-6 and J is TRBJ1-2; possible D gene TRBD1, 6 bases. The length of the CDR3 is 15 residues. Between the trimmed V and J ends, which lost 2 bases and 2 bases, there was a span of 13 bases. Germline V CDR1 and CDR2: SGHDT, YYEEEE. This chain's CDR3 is CASSFAYQGNYGYTF. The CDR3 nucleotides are TGTGCCAGCAGCTTCGCTTACCAGGGGAACTATGGCTACACCTTC.

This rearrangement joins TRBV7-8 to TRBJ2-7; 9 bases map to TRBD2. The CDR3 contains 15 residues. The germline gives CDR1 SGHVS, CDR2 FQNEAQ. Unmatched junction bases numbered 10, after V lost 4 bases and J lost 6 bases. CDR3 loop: CASSYRLAGSSEQYF. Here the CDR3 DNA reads TGTGCCAGCAGCTATCGGCTAGCGGGGAGCAGCGAGCAGTACTTC.

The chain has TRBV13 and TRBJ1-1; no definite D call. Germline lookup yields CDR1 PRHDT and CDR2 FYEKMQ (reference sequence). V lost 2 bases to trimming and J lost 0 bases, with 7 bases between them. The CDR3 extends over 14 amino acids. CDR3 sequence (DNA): TGTGCCAGCAGCTTAACGCGAATGAACACTGAAGCTTTCTTT. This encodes CASSLTRMNTEAFF.

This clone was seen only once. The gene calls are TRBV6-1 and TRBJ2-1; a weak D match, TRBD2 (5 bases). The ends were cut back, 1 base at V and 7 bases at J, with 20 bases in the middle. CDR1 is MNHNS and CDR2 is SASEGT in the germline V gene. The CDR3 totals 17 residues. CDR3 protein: CASSEVQLARKNNEQFF. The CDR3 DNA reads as TGTGCCAGCAGTGAAGTTCAGTTAGCGAGGAAAAATAATGAGCAGTTCTTC.

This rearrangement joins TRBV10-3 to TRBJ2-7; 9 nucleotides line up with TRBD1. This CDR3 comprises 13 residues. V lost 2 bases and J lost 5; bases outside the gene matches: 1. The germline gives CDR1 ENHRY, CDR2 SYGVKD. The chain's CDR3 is CAISEGQGNEQYF. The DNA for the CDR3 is TGTGCCATCAGTGAGGGACAGGGGAACGAGCAGTACTTC.

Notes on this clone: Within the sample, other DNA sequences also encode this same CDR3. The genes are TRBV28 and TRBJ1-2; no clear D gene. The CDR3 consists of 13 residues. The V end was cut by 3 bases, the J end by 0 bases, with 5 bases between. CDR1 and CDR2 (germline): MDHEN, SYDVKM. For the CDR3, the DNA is TGTGCCAGCAGTTTTACGGCTAACTATGGCTACACCTTC. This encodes CASSFTANYGYTF.

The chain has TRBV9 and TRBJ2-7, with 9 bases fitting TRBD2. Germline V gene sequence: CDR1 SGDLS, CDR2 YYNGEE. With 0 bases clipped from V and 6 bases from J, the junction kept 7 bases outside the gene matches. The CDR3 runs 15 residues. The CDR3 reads CASSVGGSGSREQYF. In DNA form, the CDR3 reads TGTGCCAGCAGCGTAGGTGGTAGCGGGAGTCGCGAGCAGTACTTC. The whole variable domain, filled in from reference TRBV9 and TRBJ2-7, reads DSGVTQTPKHLITATGQRVTLRCSPRSGDLSVYWYQQSLDQGLQFLIQYYNGEERAKGNILERFSAQQFPDLHSELNLSSLELGDSALYFCASSVGGSGSREQYFGPGTRLTVT.

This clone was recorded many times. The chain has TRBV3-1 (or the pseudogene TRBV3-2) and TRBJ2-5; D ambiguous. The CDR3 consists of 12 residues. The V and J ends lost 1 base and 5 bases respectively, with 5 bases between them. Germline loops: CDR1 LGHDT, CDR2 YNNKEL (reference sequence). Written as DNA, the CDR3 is TGTGCCAGCAGCCAAGTGAGGGAGACCCAGTACTTC. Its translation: CASSQVRETQYF.

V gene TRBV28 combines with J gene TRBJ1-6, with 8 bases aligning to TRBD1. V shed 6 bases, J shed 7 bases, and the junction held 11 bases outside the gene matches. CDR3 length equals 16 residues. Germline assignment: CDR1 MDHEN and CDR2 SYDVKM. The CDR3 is CASRFDWTGQNSPLHF. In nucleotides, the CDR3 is TGTGCCAGCAGGTTCGATTGGACAGGGCAAAATTCACCCCTCCACTTT.

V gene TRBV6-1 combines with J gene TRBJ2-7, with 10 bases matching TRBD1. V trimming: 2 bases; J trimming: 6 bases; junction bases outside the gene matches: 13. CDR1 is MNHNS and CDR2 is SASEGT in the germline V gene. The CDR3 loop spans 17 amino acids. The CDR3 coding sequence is TGTGCCAGCAGTGAACAGATCGGGGGACAGGGGATCCCCGAGCAGTACTTC. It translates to CASSEQIGGQGIPEQYF.

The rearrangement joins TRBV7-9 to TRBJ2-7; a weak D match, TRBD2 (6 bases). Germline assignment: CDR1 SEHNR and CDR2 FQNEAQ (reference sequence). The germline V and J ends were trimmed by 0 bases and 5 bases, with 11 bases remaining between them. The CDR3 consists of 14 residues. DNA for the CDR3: TGTGCCAGCAGCTTAGCCGGGGGTAATCACGAGCAGTACTTC. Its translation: CASSLAGGNHEQYF.

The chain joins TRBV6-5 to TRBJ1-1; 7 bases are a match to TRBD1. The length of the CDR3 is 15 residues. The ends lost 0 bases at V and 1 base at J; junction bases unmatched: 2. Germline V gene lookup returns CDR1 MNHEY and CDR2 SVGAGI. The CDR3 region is CASSYSAGGNTEAFF. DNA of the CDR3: TGTGCCAGCAGTTACTCAGCAGGGGGGAACACTGAAGCTTTCTTT.

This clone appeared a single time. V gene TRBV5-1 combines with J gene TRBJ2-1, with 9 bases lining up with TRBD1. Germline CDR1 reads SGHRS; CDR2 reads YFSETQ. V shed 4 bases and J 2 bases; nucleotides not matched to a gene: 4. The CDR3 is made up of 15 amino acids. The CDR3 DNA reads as TGCGCCAGCAGCGACACAGGGGGCCCCTACAATGAGCAGTTCTTC. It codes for CASSDTGGPYNEQFF.

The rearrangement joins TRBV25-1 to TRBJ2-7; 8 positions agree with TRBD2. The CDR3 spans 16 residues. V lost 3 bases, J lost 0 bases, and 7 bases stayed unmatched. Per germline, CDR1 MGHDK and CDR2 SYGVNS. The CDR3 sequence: CASSDRSGVSSYEQYF. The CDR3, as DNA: TGTGCCAGCAGTGACCGTAGCGGGGTAAGCTCCTACGAGCAGTACTTC.

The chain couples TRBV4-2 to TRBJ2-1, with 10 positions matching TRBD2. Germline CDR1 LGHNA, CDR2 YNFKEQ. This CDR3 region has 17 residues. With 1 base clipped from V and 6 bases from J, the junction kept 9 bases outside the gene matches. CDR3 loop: CASSQVSTAGGRNEQFF. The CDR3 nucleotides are TGTGCCAGCAGCCAAGTTTCCACAGCGGGAGGGCGCAATGAGCAGTTCTTC.

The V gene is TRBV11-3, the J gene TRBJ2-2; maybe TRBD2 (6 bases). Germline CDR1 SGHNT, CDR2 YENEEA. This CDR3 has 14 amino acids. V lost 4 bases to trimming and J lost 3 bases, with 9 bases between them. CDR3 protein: CASSSGSDTGELFF. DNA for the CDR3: TGTGCCAGCAGCTCCGGGAGCGACACCGGGGAGCTGTTTTTT. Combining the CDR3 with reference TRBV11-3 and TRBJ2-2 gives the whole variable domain EAGVVQSPRYKIIEKKQPVAFWCNPISGHNTLYWYLQNLGQGPELLIRYENEEAVDDSQLPKDRFSAERLKGVDSTLKIQPAELGDSAVYLCASSSGSDTGELFFGEGSRLTVL.

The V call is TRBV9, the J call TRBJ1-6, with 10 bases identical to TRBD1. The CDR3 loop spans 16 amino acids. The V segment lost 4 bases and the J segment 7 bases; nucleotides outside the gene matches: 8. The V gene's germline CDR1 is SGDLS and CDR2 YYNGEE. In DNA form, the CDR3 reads TGTGCCAGCAGCACCCAACCGGGACAGGGGAATTCACCCCTCCACTTT. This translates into CASSTQPGQGNSPLHF.

The CDR3 sequence: CASSLGQAGVYEQYF. CDR3 bases: TGTGCCAGCAGCTTAGGACAAGCGGGAGTCTACGAGCAGTACTTC. The gene calls are TRBV7-9 and TRBJ2-7, with TRBD2 matching over 8 bases. The CDR3 extends over 15 amino acids. Germline V gene sequence: CDR1 SEHNR, CDR2 FQNEAQ (reference sequence). V gave up 1 base and J gave up 3 bases; unmatched junction bases: 5.

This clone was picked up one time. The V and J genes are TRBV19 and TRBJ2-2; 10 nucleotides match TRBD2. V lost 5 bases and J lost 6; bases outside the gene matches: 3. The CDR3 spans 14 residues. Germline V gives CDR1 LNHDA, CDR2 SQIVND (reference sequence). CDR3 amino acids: CASSRTSGAGELFF. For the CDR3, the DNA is TGTGCCAGTAGTCGGACTAGCGGCGCCGGGGAGCTGTTTTTT.

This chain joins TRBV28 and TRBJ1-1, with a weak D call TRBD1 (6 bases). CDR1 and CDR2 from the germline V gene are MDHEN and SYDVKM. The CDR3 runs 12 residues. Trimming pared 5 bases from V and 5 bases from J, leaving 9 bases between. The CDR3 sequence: CASSEQGTEAFF. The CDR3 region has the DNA TGTGCCAGCAGTGAACAGGGAACTGAAGCTTTCTTT. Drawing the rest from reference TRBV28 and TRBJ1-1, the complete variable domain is DVKVTQSSRYLVKRTGEKVFLECVQDMDHENMFWYRQDPGLGLRLIYFSYDVKMKEKGDIPEGYSVSREKKERFSLILESASTNQTSMYLCASSEQGTEAFFGQGTRLTVV.

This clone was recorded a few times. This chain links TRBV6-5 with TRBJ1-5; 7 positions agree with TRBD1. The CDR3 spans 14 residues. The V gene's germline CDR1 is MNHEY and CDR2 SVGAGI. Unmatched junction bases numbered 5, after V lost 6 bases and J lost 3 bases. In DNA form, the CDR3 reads TGTGCCAGCAGGGCCGGGACAGACAATCAGCCCCAGCATTTT. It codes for CASRAGTDNQPQHF.

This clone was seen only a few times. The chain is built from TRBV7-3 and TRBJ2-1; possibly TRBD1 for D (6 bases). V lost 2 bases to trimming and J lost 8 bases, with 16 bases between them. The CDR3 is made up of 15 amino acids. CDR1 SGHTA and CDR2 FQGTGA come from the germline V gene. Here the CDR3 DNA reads TGTGCCAGCAGCTTACTTGGGGGCGTTATCGATGAGCAGTTCTTC. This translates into CASSLLGGVIDEQFF.

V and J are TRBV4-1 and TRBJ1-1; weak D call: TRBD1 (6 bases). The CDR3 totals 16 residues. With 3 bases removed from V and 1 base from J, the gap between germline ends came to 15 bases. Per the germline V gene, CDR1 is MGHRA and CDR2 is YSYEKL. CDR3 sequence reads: CASSQKLDRGNTEAFF. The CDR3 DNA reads TGCGCCAGCAGCCAGAAACTGGACAGAGGGAACACTGAAGCTTTCTTT.

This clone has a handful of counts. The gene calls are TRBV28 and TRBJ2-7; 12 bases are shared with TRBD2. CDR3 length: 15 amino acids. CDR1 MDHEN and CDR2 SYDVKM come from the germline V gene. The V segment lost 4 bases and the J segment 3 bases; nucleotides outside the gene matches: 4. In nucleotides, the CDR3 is TGTGCCAGCAGTTCCTGGACTAGCGGGGACTACGAGCAGTACTTC. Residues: CASSSWTSGDYEQYF.

The CDR3 is CASSELSGWATGELFF. The CDR3 nucleotides are TGTGCCAGCAGTGAACTTAGTGGATGGGCCACCGGGGAGCTGTTTTTT. The chain uses TRBV6-1 and TRBJ2-2; D gene ambiguous. The CDR3 totals 16 residues. Deletions cut 2 bases from V and 4 bases from J, with 14 bases between. Germline lookup yields CDR1 MNHNS and CDR2 SASEGT.